Shown below are 22 T cell receptor beta chains from a single sample sequenced in a study of blood T cell repertoires in COVID-19. The repertoire was sequenced with immunoSEQ multiplex PCR; TCRdb's copy has only in-frame clones and lacks some. The repertoire holds 85,000 to 120,000 clones, with about 90% as singletons. Sequencing input: peripheral blood. The receptors shown here come from a young man with acute or convalescent COVID-19.

The chain has TRBV2 and TRBJ2-7, with D tentatively TRBD2 (5 bases). This CDR3 comprises 14 residues. V dropped 4 bases and J dropped 4 bases, with 14 bases sitting between them. The V gene's germline CDR1 is SNHLY and CDR2 FYNNEI. The CDR3 DNA reads as TGTGCCAGCAGTGGAGGGCAGTACCAGTACGAGCAGTACTTC. The encoded protein is CASSGGQYQYEQYF.

This clone has a single count. V usage is TRBV5-1 and J usage is TRBJ2-7; D not certain. The ends were cut back, 4 bases at V and 3 bases at J, with 11 bases in the middle. There are 13 residues in the CDR3. Looked up from germline, CDR1 is SGHRS and CDR2 is YFSETQ. CDR3 protein: CASSKTNDYEQYF. CDR3 DNA sequence: TGCGCCAGCAGCAAGACAAACGACTACGAGCAGTACTTC.

This clone was detected a few times. The rearrangement uses TRBV19 and TRBJ1-2; 7 bases are shared with TRBD1. CDR1 and CDR2 (germline): LNHDA, SQIVND (reference sequence). J lost 4 bases, V lost 1 base, and 15 bases had no gene match. The CDR3 is 18 residues long. CDR3 nucleotide sequence: TGTGCCAGTAGTATAGGGCCCTCATCAGGGGGGAATCTCTATGGCTACACCTTC. Translated, it gives CASSIGPSSGGNLYGYTF.

The chain carries TRBV5-4 and TRBJ2-2; 7 nucleotides line up with TRBD1. Germline V gene data show CDR1 as SGHNT and CDR2 as YYREEE (reference sequence). The CDR3 has 15 residues. The V and J ends lost 0 bases and 1 base, in that order; junction bases with no gene match: 0. The CDR3 protein is CASSLAGGNTGELFF. CDR3 sequence (DNA): TGTGCCAGCAGCTTGGCAGGGGGGAACACCGGGGAGCTGTTTTTT.

The rearrangement uses TRBV25-1 and TRBJ2-2; D may be TRBD2 (6 bases). Trimming took off 2 bases at V and 6 bases at J, with 10 bases between the two ends. The V gene's germline CDR1 is MGHDK and CDR2 SYGVNS. CDR3 length: 14 residues. CDR3 DNA sequence: TGTGCCAGCAGTGAACCAGGGAGGTCCGGGGAGCTGTTTTTT. This encodes CASSEPGRSGELFF.

This chain connects TRBV18 to TRBJ2-1; TRBD1 agrees at 9 bases. Unmatched junction bases numbered 9, after V lost 5 bases and J lost 4 bases. Per germline, CDR1 KGHSH and CDR2 LQKENI. The CDR3 spans 16 residues. In DNA, the CDR3 is TGTGCCAGCTCAGCTACAGGGGGCTCGATGTACAATGAGCAGTTCTTC. Its protein is CASSATGGSMYNEQFF.

The rearrangement joins TRBV7-8 to TRBJ2-1; 13 bases match TRBD2. The CDR3 is 22 residues long. CDR1 is SGHVS, CDR2 FQNEAQ, per germline. V lost 1 base, J lost 0 bases, and 15 bases stayed unmatched. DNA for the CDR3: TGTGCCAGCAGCTTAGGGGGCACTAGCGGGAGGGCGGAACCTAGCTCCTACAATGAGCAGTTCTTC. This encodes CASSLGGTSGRAEPSSYNEQFF.

The gene calls are TRBV19 and TRBJ1-5, with D perhaps TRBD1 (6 bases). Germline V gene sequence: CDR1 LNHDA, CDR2 SQIVND (reference sequence). The length of the CDR3 is 14 residues. V shed 8 bases and J shed 4 bases, with 15 bases lying between them. The CDR3 region is CASAKGVSNQPQHF. The CDR3, as DNA: TGTGCCAGTGCAAAGGGGGTCTCAAATCAGCCCCAGCATTTT.

This chain joins TRBV30 and TRBJ2-3; TRBD2 aligns across 8 bases. Germline V gives CDR1 GTSNPN, CDR2 SVGIG (reference sequence). This CDR3 region has 16 residues. Losses at the gene ends were 0 bases for V and 3 bases for J; bases not matched to a gene: 8. CDR3 bases: TGTGCCTGGAGTGTAAATCCTGGCGGGAGGACAGATACGCAGTATTTT. It is translated as CAWSVNPGGRTDTQYF.

The CDR3 DNA is TGTGCCAGTAGTATCCGAGTTGGACAGATGAACACTGAAGCTTTCTTT. Translation: CASSIRVGQMNTEAFF. The J gene is TRBJ1-1, the V gene TRBV19; D is perhaps TRBD1 (6 bases). Trimming pared 3 bases from V and 0 bases from J, leaving 14 bases between. Looked up from germline, CDR1 is LNHDA and CDR2 is SQIVND (reference sequence). This CDR3 spans 16 amino acids. Using reference TRBV19 and TRBJ1-1 for the parts outside the CDR3, the full variable domain is DGGITQSPKYLFRKEGQNVTLSCEQNLNHDAMYWYRQDPGQGLRLIYYSQIVNDFQKGDIAEGYSVSREKKESFPLTVTSAQKNPTAFYLCASSIRVGQMNTEAFFGQGTRLTVV.

The chain has TRBV5-1 and TRBJ1-1; D is possibly TRBD1 (5 bases). Trimming took off 5 bases at V and 1 base at J, with 12 bases between the two ends. There are 14 residues in the CDR3. Germline V gives CDR1 SGHRS, CDR2 YFSETQ. The CDR3 here is CASSGSGSNTEAFF. Written as DNA, the CDR3 is TGCGCCAGCAGTGGATCAGGGTCGAACACTGAAGCTTTCTTT.

V and J are TRBV25-1 and TRBJ1-2; 8 bases match TRBD1. Germline V CDR1 and CDR2: MGHDK, SYGVNS. The CDR3 runs 13 residues. V lost 4 bases, J lost 4 bases, and 2 bases stayed unmatched. In DNA, the CDR3 is TGTGCCAGCAGTGGGACAGGGACCTATGGCTACACCTTC. Residues: CASSGTGTYGYTF.

The chain uses TRBV3-1 (or the pseudogene TRBV3-2) and TRBJ2-7; TRBD2 matches at 7 bases. Per germline, CDR1 LGHDT and CDR2 YNNKEL (reference sequence). V was pared by 4 bases and J by 7 bases, with 4 bases of the junction left unmatched. The length of the CDR3 is 12 residues. CDR3 DNA: TGTGCCAGCAGCCTCGGGACTACAGAGCAGTACTTC. This codes for CASSLGTTEQYF.

This clone appeared a single time. This chain connects TRBV11-2 to TRBJ2-4; 7 bases are shared with TRBD1. Germline CDR1 and CDR2: SGHAT and FQNNGV. The J segment lost 0 bases and the V segment lost 5 bases, leaving 10 bases of the junction unmatched. The CDR3 is 17 residues long. The CDR3, as DNA: TGTGCCAGCAGCCCAGGGGGAGCCGGACTAGCCAAAAACATTCAGTACTTC. This encodes CASSPGGAGLAKNIQYF.

The chain couples TRBV28 to TRBJ2-5, with TRBD1 identical over 10 bases. Trimming took 8 bases from V and 1 from J; bases not matched to a gene: 4. CDR1 is MDHEN and CDR2 is SYDVKM in the germline V gene. The CDR3 has 14 residues. The CDR3 coding sequence is TGTGCCAGCTCTGACAGGGGGCTCCAAGAGACCCAGTACTTC. Protein: CASSDRGLQETQYF.

The chain carries TRBV7-2 and TRBJ2-7, with TRBD2 matching over 8 bases. Trimming at V came to 2 bases and at J to 1 base, leaving 7 bases not matched to a gene. CDR1 is SGHTA and CDR2 is FQGNSA in the germline V gene. This CDR3 is 16 amino acids long. The CDR3 nucleotides read TGTGCCAGCAGCTTATCCCCAGCGGGGGTTTCCTACGAGCAGTACTTC. It encodes CASSLSPAGVSYEQYF.

The chain carries TRBV5-3 and TRBJ1-2; 8 bases agree with TRBD1. TRBV5-3 has ORF status, its function being uncertain. The CDR3 has 14 residues. Trimming took 5 bases from V and 3 from J; bases not matched to a gene: 6. CDR3 nucleotide sequence: TGTGCCAGAAGTTTCACACAGGGGGACTATGGCTACACCTTC. Its protein product is CARSFTQGDYGYTF.

This clone has just a few counts. V and J are TRBV5-4 and TRBJ1-1; TRBD1 might be the D (6 bases). Germline values: CDR1 SGHNT, CDR2 YYREEE (reference sequence). Between the trimmed V and J ends, which lost 0 bases and 7 bases, there was a span of 19 bases. The CDR3 runs to 16 residues. CDR3 region: CASSLAADSLSVEAFF. The CDR3 DNA follows: TGTGCCAGCAGCTTGGCGGCGGACAGCCTCTCCGTTGAAGCTTTCTTT.

This clone has more than one count but fewer than ten. The V call is TRBV5-1, the J call TRBJ1-2, with 10 bases aligning to TRBD1. Germline V gives CDR1 SGHRS, CDR2 YFSETQ. J was trimmed by 2 bases and V by 4 bases; bases with no gene match: 8. There are 16 residues in the CDR3. In DNA, the CDR3 is TGCGCCAGCAGCGGAGGGCCGGGACAGGGGAACTATGGCTACACCTTC. Amino acids: CASSGGPGQGNYGYTF.

The chain employs TRBV7-6 and TRBJ2-3, with 7 bases fitting TRBD2. Germline CDR1 SGHVS, CDR2 FNYEAQ. The CDR3 length is 15 residues. V trimming: 2 bases; J trimming: 2 bases; junction bases outside the gene matches: 4. Here the CDR3 reads CASSLPGGDTDTQYF. The CDR3 DNA follows: TGTGCCAGCAGCTTACCGGGAGGAGACACAGATACGCAGTATTTT. The variable domain in full, completed from reference TRBV7-6 and TRBJ2-3, reads GAGVSQSPRYKVTKRGQDVALRCDPISGHVSLYWYRQALGQGPEFLTYFNYEAQQDKSGLPNDRFSAERPEGSISTLTIQRTEQRDSAMYRCASSLPGGDTDTQYFGPGTRLTVL.

The chain links TRBV25-1 to TRBJ1-6; TRBD1 aligns across 7 bases. CDR1 is MGHDK, CDR2 SYGVNS, per germline. The CDR3 runs to 18 residues. The trim removed 5 bases at V and 7 bases at J, leaving 17 bases unmatched. CDR3 in DNA: TGTGCCAGCAGTTTCCCGGGACAGCGTGCGAAGGGCAATTCACCCCTCCACTTT. Residues: CASSFPGQRAKGNSPLHF. Variable domain in full (rest from reference TRBV25-1 and TRBJ1-6): EADIYQTPRYLVIGTGKKITLECSQTMGHDKMYWYQQDPGMELHLIHYSYGVNSTEKGDLSSESTVSRIRTEHFPLTLESARPSHTSQYLCASSFPGQRAKGNSPLHFGNGTRLTVT.

The chain has TRBV5-1 and TRBJ1-1; 10 nucleotides line up with TRBD1. CDR1 and CDR2 (germline): SGHRS, YFSETQ. This CDR3 spans 15 amino acids. V trimming: 4 bases; J trimming: 7 bases; junction bases outside the gene matches: 10. CDR3 nucleotides: TGCGCCAGCAGCGCGCGCGGGACAGGGGACGGTGAAGCTTTCTTT. It encodes CASSARGTGDGEAFF.